This T cell receptor (beta chain) was retrieved from a study of shared clonotypes between healthy human individuals. This clone was recorded only once. At one end, the junction sequence differs from germline, possibly due to a read error. The study ran the assay at deep level. The protocol was immunoSEQ multiplex PCR, while the TCRdb copy is restricted to in-frame clones and leaves out a portion. Of approximately 810,000 clones in the sample, almost 95% are singletons; the top ten hold approximately 25%. This CDR3 region has 11 residues. The germline V gene has CDR1 MNHNY and CDR2 SVGAGI (reference sequence). Cells designated naive CD8 were CD45RO-negative and were positively selected for CCR7, with terminally differentiated effector memory CD45RA+ cells excluded.

The specimen sequenced was naive CD8+ T cells sorted from blood. The clonotype comes from a man younger than 45 in good health. The rearrangement uses TRBV6-6 and TRBJ2-7, with D possibly called TRBD1 or TRBD2 (5 bases each). This CDR3 is CASSYSGTPHF. The CDR3 DNA reads TGTGCCAGCAGTTATTCCGGGACCCCCCACTTC.